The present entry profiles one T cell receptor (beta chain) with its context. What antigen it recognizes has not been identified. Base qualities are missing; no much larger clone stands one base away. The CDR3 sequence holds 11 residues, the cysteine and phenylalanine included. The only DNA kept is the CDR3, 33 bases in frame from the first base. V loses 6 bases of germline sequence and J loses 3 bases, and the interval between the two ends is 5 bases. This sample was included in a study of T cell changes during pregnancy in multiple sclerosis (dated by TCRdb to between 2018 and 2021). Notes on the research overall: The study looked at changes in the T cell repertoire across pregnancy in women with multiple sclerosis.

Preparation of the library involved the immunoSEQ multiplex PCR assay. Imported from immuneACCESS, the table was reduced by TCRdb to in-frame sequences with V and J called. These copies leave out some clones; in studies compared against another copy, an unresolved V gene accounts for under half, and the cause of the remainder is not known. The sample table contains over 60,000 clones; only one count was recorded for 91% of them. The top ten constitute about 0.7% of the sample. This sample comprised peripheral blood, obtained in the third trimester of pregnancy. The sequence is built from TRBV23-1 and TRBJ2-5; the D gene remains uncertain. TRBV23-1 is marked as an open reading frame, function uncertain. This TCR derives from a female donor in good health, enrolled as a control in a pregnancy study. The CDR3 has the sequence CASSIKETQYF. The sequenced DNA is TGCGCCAGCAGCATCAAAGAGACCCAGTACTTC.